This T cell receptor (beta chain) comes out of a study of shared clonotypes between healthy human individuals. Naive CD8 cells were CD45RO-negative, positively selected for CCR7, excluding terminally differentiated effector memory CD45RA+ cells. Trimming removed 11 bases at V and 9 bases at J, with 11 bases between. The CDR3 is 10 residues long. The germline gives CDR1 MDHEN, CDR2 SYDVKM. Produced via immunoSEQ multiplex PCR; TCRdb's table is partial and in-frame only. The data show around 610,000 clones, about 95% seen once. This clonotype was obtained from a woman aged 25 to 39 in good health. The sample taken for sequencing was naive CD8+ T cells sorted from blood. The chain employs TRBV28 and TRBJ1-5; D is unresolved. In nucleotides, the CDR3 is TGTGCCGCTCCCGGACCGCCCCAGCATTTT. Translation gives CAAPGPPQHF.